These T cell receptor beta chains were read from a single sample in a study of blood T cell repertoires in COVID-19. Only in-frame clones appear in the TCRdb table, and some are missing; sequencing was by immunoSEQ multiplex PCR. The sample carries 150,000 to 200,000 clones, about 92% recorded once. Specimen: peripheral blood. The receptors come from a woman aged 60-70 years with COVID-19, enrolled during active disease. CDR3s include the opening cysteine and the closing phenylalanine or tryptophan. D genes are given only for firm matches. Clone size is not always given. Where it is, it says once, few, many or a class for expanded clones.

CDR3aa	CDR3nt	v_gene	abundance	d_gene	j_gene
CASSLARLAFTDTQYF	TGTGCCAGCAGCTTAGCTCGCCTAGCGTTCACAGATACGCAGTATTTT	TRBV7-8	.	.	TRBJ2-3
CSASTGHGYTF	TGCAGTGCCTCGACAGGGCATGGCTACACCTTC	TRBV20-1	.	TRBD1	TRBJ1-2
CASSQDAQGYGNTIYF	TGCGCCAGCAGCCAAGATGCCCAGGGGTACGGAAACACCATATATTTT	TRBV4-3	.	.	TRBJ1-3
CASSQDPRGSYNEQFF	TGTGCCAGCAGCCAAGATCCCCGGGGGAGCTACAATGAGCAGTTCTTC	TRBV3-1/TRBV3-2	.	.	TRBJ2-1
CASSRSTGQSNQPQHF	TGTGCCAGCAGCCGTAGTACGGGACAGAGCAATCAGCCCCAGCATTTT	TRBV7-9	.	TRBD1	TRBJ1-5
CASSPQGAYEQYF	TGTGCCAGCTCACCACAGGGGGCCTACGAGCAGTACTTC	TRBV18	.	.	TRBJ2-7
CATTRGGMNTEAFF	TGTGCCACTACCCGGGGGGGAATGAACACTGAAGCTTTCTTT	TRBV10-3	.	.	TRBJ1-1
CASRPQTAVRTEAFF	TGTGCCAGCAGACCCCAAACGGCGGTGAGGACTGAAGCTTTCTTT	TRBV6-6	.	.	TRBJ1-1
CASKSWDRGRMGYTF	TGCGCCAGCAAATCCTGGGACAGGGGGCGAATGGGCTACACCTTC	TRBV10-1	.	TRBD1	TRBJ1-2
CASSQRSYGYTF	TGTGCCAGCAGCCAGAGGAGCTATGGCTACACCTTC	TRBV14	.	.	TRBJ1-2
CASSATASGNTIYF	TGTGCCAGCAGCGCCACAGCCTCTGGAAACACCATATATTTT	TRBV5-6	.	.	TRBJ1-3
CASSPPLGQNYGYTF	TGCGCCAGCAGCCCACCCTTGGGGCAGAACTATGGCTACACCTTC	TRBV5-1	.	.	TRBJ1-2
CASSSHMDRLGAFF	TGTGCCAGCAGCTCCCATATGGACAGATTGGGAGCTTTCTTT	TRBV13	.	.	TRBJ1-1
CASSRTRVGGYTF	TGTGCCAGCAGTAGAACCAGGGTTGGCGGCTACACCTTC	TRBV6-2/TRBV6-3	.	.	TRBJ1-2
CASSYLNRADYGYTF	TGTGCCAGCAGTTACCTGAACAGGGCGGACTATGGCTACACCTTC	TRBV6-2/TRBV6-3	.	.	TRBJ1-2
CASGLVGSSAYEQYF	TGTGCTAGTGGTTTGGTAGGCTCGAGCGCCTACGAGCAGTACTTC	TRBV12-5	.	.	TRBJ2-7
CASAGRRSKNTEAFF	TGTGCCAGCGCTGGCAGGCGATCAAAGAACACTGAAGCTTTCTTT	TRBV21-1	once	.	TRBJ1-1
CASRRASNTGELFF	TGTGCCAGCCGGAGGGCCTCGAACACCGGGGAGCTGTTTTTT	TRBV6-5	.	.	TRBJ2-2
CASSQETSGGADEQYF	TGCGCCAGCAGCCAAGAGACTAGCGGGGGGGCGGATGAGCAGTACTTC	TRBV4-3	.	TRBD2	TRBJ2-7
CSVLLRGFPGNEKLFF	TGCAGCGTCCTCTTAAGAGGGTTCCCGGGCAATGAAAAACTGTTTTTT	TRBV29-1	.	.	TRBJ1-4
CASSLDGGSSGNTIYF	TGCGCCAGCAGCTTGGATGGCGGTAGCTCTGGAAACACCATATATTTT	TRBV5-1	.	.	TRBJ1-3
CASSQDRREHEQYF	TGTGCCAGCAGCCAAGATCGAAGGGAGCACGAGCAGTACTTC	TRBV3-1/TRBV3-2	.	.	TRBJ2-7
CASRLDRAAPQETQYF	TGTGCCAGCAGACTAGACAGGGCGGCCCCTCAAGAGACCCAGTACTTC	TRBV28	.	TRBD1	TRBJ2-5